The clone carrying this TCR beta chain was seen only a few times. These data belong to a study of patients and donors after allogeneic stem cell transplantation. Using its own MiXCR run on the RT-PCR reads, TCRdb lists one record per CDR3 protein. The table records hundreds of thousands of distinct CDR3 sequences, approximately 16% of them present only once. The CDR3 runs to 15 residues. Germline V gene data show CDR1 as SEHNR and CDR2 as FQNEAQ (reference sequence). V trimming: 5 bases; J trimming: 4 bases; junction bases outside the gene matches: 6. The sequencing input was blood, either unsorted or a sorted T cell fraction (not recorded which). This rearrangement joins TRBV7-9 to TRBJ1-3, with 9 positions matching TRBD1. This sequence originates from a human donor who was either an allogeneic HSCT recipient or a stem cell or donor lymphocyte infusion donor (not recorded which). It is not recorded whose cells these are; they may come from a transplant donor. CDR3 sequence (DNA): TGTGCCAGCAGCAACCGGGACAGGGCCGGAAACACCATATATTTT. Translation gives CASSNRDRAGNTIYF.